Below are 22 T cell receptor beta chains sequenced from a single sample in a study of cytomegalovirus exposure and HLA in healthy donors. Both 60 Vbeta primers and 13 Jbeta primers went into the PCR. Here immunoSEQ multiplex PCR was the method, and the copy in TCRdb shows in-frame clones only, minus some. Of fewer than 200,000 clones in the sample, 65% to 85% were seen once. The sequenced material came from PBMCs. Every receptor here comes from a woman aged 50 to 60 in good health and CMV-seropositive.

The chain couples TRBV6-5 to TRBJ2-7; 10 bases agree with TRBD2. Germline loops: CDR1 MNHEY, CDR2 SVGAGI. The CDR3 sequence is 14 residues long. The ends lost 0 bases at V and 4 bases at J; junction bases unmatched: 0. CDR3 sequence: CASSYSSGGYEQYF. CDR3 nucleotide sequence: TGTGCCAGCAGTTACTCTAGCGGGGGGTACGAGCAGTACTTC.

The rearrangement joins TRBV19 to TRBJ2-6, with 11 nucleotides matching TRBD1. Germline V gene sequence: CDR1 LNHDA, CDR2 SQIVND (reference sequence). This CDR3 has 18 amino acids. V lost 3 bases, J lost 2 bases, and 6 bases stayed unmatched. CDR3 sequence reads: CASSILGQGATGANVLTF. The CDR3 DNA reads TGTGCCAGTAGTATTCTCGGACAGGGGGCTACTGGGGCCAACGTCCTGACTTTC.

The chain carries TRBV5-1 and TRBJ2-5; 7 nucleotides agree with TRBD1. The CDR3 runs 14 residues. Germline-derived CDR1 and CDR2 are SGHRS and YFSETQ. The V and J ends lost 1 base and 1 base, in that order; junction bases with no gene match: 1. The CDR3 protein is CASSLSGGQETQYF. CDR3 coding DNA: TGCGCCAGCAGCTTGTCAGGGGGCCAAGAGACCCAGTACTTC.

In its sample, this clone was seen once. The chain links TRBV27 to TRBJ2-2; D possibly corresponds to TRBD1 (6 bases). Germline lookup yields CDR1 MNHEY and CDR2 SMNVEV (reference sequence). V lost 8 bases, J lost 0 bases, and 13 bases lay in between. The CDR3 covers 15 residues. CDR3 DNA: TGTGCCAGCTCAGGACAGCCAACGAACACCGGGGAGCTGTTTTTT. It yields the protein CASSGQPTNTGELFF.

This clone appeared a single time. The chain uses TRBV11-3 and TRBJ2-1; 8 bases match TRBD2. With 2 bases clipped from V and 1 base from J, the junction kept 1 base outside the gene matches. This CDR3 has 15 amino acids. The germline V gene has CDR1 SGHNT and CDR2 YENEEA. CDR3 sequence reads: CASSLRGGSYNEQFF. The CDR3 DNA reads TGTGCCAGCAGCTTACGCGGGGGGTCCTACAATGAGCAGTTCTTC.

This chain links TRBV7-9 with TRBJ2-6; the D is unclear. This CDR3 is 15 amino acids long. Per the germline V gene, CDR1 is SEHNR and CDR2 is FQNEAQ (reference sequence). Deletions cut 5 bases from V and 0 bases from J, with 8 bases between. The CDR3 region is CASSLIFSGANVLTF. The CDR3 DNA reads TGTGCCAGCAGCCTTATCTTCTCTGGGGCCAACGTCCTGACTTTC.

This sequence joins TRBV7-3 and TRBJ2-5; TRBD2 might be the D (5 bases). The CDR3 consists of 13 residues. Trimming took 5 bases from V and 5 from J, leaving 12 bases between them. Germline CDR1 SGHTA, CDR2 FQGTGA. The CDR3 DNA sequence: TGTGCCAGCAGCGCCCGAGGGTTGGAGACCCAGTACTTC. This gives the protein CASSARGLETQYF.

The J gene is TRBJ2-5, the V gene TRBV9; 7 bases are a match to TRBD2. This CDR3 has 14 amino acids. Germline loops: CDR1 SGDLS, CDR2 YYNGEE. V gave up 3 bases and J gave up 4 bases; unmatched junction bases: 6. CDR3 in amino acids: CASSEGGWGETQYF. CDR3 DNA sequence: TGTGCCAGCAGCGAGGGAGGGTGGGGAGAGACCCAGTACTTC.

The V call is TRBV7-9, the J call TRBJ2-1; tentative D call: TRBD2 (5 bases). The CDR3 runs 15 residues. CDR1 SEHNR and CDR2 FQNEAQ come from the germline V gene (reference sequence). The V and J ends lost 4 bases and 5 bases respectively, with 15 bases between them. The CDR3 protein is CASSSSNMVHNEQFF. The CDR3 coding sequence is TGTGCCAGCAGCTCTAGCAATATGGTCCACAATGAGCAGTTCTTC. Complete variable domain (other parts from reference TRBV7-9 and TRBJ2-1): DTGVSQNPRHKITKRGQNVTFRCDPISEHNRLYWYRQTLGQGPEFLTYFQNEAQLEKSRLLSDRFSAERPKGSFSTLEIQRTEQGDSAMYLCASSSSNMVHNEQFFGPGTRLTVL.

This chain connects TRBV13 to TRBJ1-5, with TRBD1 as a possible D gene (5 bases). This CDR3 comprises 14 residues. Germline CDR1 is PRHDT and CDR2 is FYEKMQ (reference sequence). Trimming stripped 5 bases from V and 0 bases from J, with 8 bases between. CDR3 in amino acids: CASSGGGSNQPQHF. In DNA form, the CDR3 reads TGTGCCAGCAGCGGGGGGGGTAGCAATCAGCCCCAGCATTTT.

The chain joins TRBV7-3 to TRBJ1-3, with 7 bases identical to TRBD1. J gave up 2 bases and V 4 bases, and 5 bases lay outside the gene matches. The germline V gene encodes CDR1 SGHTA and CDR2 FQGTGA. This CDR3 comprises 15 residues. The CDR3 protein is CASSSQGEAGNTIYF. The DNA for the CDR3 is TGTGCCAGCAGCTCCCAGGGGGAAGCTGGAAACACCATATATTTT.

In DNA form, the CDR3 reads TGTGCCAGCAGCTCGGGGACTAGCCAAGAGACCCAGTACTTC. Protein product: CASSSGTSQETQYF. This chain joins TRBV7-3 and TRBJ2-5, with 8 bases identical to TRBD2. V gave up 4 bases and J gave up 1 base; unmatched junction bases: 2. The CDR3 has 14 residues. The germline V gene encodes CDR1 SGHTA and CDR2 FQGTGA.

V and J are TRBV11-2 and TRBJ2-5; no clear D gene. The V and J ends lost 6 bases and 5 bases respectively, with 7 bases between them. CDR3 length equals 11 residues. CDR1 and CDR2 from the germline V gene are SGHAT and FQNNGV. DNA of the CDR3: TGTGCCAGCAGATCAAGCGAGACCCAGTACTTC. This encodes CASRSSETQYF.

V and J are TRBV15 and TRBJ1-4, with 7 bases lining up with TRBD1. The junction had 3 bases not matched to a gene; V was cut back by 4 bases and J by 1 base. The CDR3 loop spans 15 amino acids. CDR1 and CDR2 from the germline V gene are LNHNV and YYDKDF (reference sequence). The CDR3 nucleotides are TGTGCCACCAGCATGAGACAGGGAACTAATGAAAAACTGTTTTTT. Translation: CATSMRQGTNEKLFF.

CDR3 DNA sequence: TGTGCCAGCAGCTTTTCCGGGACAGGGGAGAATGAGCAGTTCTTC. Encoded protein: CASSFSGTGENEQFF. V usage is TRBV7-9 and J usage is TRBJ2-1, with 10 bases identical to TRBD1. The CDR3 extends over 15 amino acids. Germline V gene sequence: CDR1 SEHNR, CDR2 FQNEAQ (reference sequence). V dropped 3 bases and J dropped 7; count of bases not matched to a gene: 6.

J is TRBJ2-7 and V is TRBV28; D ambiguous. The V gene lost 8 bases and the J gene lost 2 bases, with 13 bases spanning the gap. CDR3 length: 13 residues. Per germline, CDR1 MDHEN and CDR2 SYDVKM. The CDR3 DNA sequence: TGTGCCAGCCTACGTCCCCCCACCTACGAGCAGTACTTC. It translates to CASLRPPTYEQYF.

This chain uses TRBV6-1 with TRBJ2-1; weak D call: TRBD2 (5 bases). The length of the CDR3 is 14 residues. Trimming shortened V by 1 base and J by 16 bases, and 20 bases separated the two germline ends. Germline CDR1 and CDR2: MNHNS and SASEGT. The CDR3 nucleotides read TGTGCCAGCAGTGAAGGCCGGGGTCGACAAAGGGCCTTCTTC. This gives the protein CASSEGRGRQRAFF.

This clone turned up a few times. The CDR3 here is CSVVPVTFGTALDTDTQYF. The CDR3 DNA follows: TGCAGCGTTGTCCCAGTCACTTTCGGGACAGCGCTAGACACAGATACGCAGTATTTT. V and J are TRBV29-1 and TRBJ2-3, with 7 bases lining up with TRBD1. With 4 bases clipped from V and 2 bases from J, the junction kept 21 bases outside the gene matches. The CDR3 runs to 19 residues. Germline CDR1 SQVTM, CDR2 ANQGSEA.

This chain joins TRBV19 and TRBJ2-5; D perhaps matches TRBD1 (6 bases). The CDR3 spans 14 residues. Germline values: CDR1 LNHDA, CDR2 SQIVND (reference sequence). V lost 8 bases to trimming and J lost 1 base, with 14 bases between them. Written as DNA, the CDR3 is TGTGCCAGTGCAGAGGACAGCTCCCAAGAGACCCAGTACTTC. Residues: CASAEDSSQETQYF.

The chain couples TRBV7-9 to TRBJ1-3; TRBD1 might be the D (6 bases). The germline gives CDR1 SEHNR, CDR2 FQNEAQ (reference sequence). This CDR3 is 14 amino acids long. With 5 bases removed from V and 4 bases from J, the gap between germline ends came to 12 bases. The CDR3 DNA is TGTGCCAGCAGCCTTCACAGGGAAGGAAACACCATATATTTT. Residues: CASSLHREGNTIYF. The full variable domain, in which reference TRBV7-9 and TRBJ1-3 provide the parts outside the CDR3, is DTGVSQNPRHKITKRGQNVTFRCDPISEHNRLYWYRQTLGQGPEFLTYFQNEAQLEKSRLLSDRFSAERPKGSFSTLEIQRTEQGDSAMYLCASSLHREGNTIYFGEGSWLTVV.

This clone was seen just once. The rearrangement joins TRBV18 to TRBJ1-1; a weak D match, TRBD1 (6 bases). Looked up from germline, CDR1 is KGHSH and CDR2 is LQKENI. V lost 1 base and J 4 bases, leaving 19 bases between the germline ends. This CDR3 contains 17 residues. This chain's CDR3 is CASSPRGGATVSTEAFF. CDR3 bases: TGTGCCAGCTCACCACGGGGGGGCGCGACGGTAAGCACTGAAGCTTTCTTT.

With respect to this clone: One end of the junction is discordant with germline, which a read error may explain. The CDR3 here is CSSSHPTGGGETQYF. The CDR3 DNA is TGTTCCAGCAGCCACCCAACGGGGGGAGGAGAGACCCAGTACTTC. This chain joins TRBV7-9 and TRBJ2-5; 7 positions match TRBD2. CDR1 and CDR2 (germline): SEHNR, FQNEAQ (reference sequence). The CDR3 length is 15 residues.